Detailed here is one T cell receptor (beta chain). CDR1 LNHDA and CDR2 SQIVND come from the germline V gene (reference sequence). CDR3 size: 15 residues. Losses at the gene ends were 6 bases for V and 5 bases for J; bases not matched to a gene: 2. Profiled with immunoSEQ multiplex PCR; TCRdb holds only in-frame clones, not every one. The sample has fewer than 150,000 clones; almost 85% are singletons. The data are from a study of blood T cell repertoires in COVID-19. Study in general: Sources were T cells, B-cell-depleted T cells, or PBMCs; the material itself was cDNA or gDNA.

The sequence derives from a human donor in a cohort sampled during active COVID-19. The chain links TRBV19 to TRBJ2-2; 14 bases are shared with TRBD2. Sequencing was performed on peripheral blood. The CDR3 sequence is CASRGLAGDTGELFF. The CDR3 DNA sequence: TGTGCCAGTAGGGGACTAGCGGGGGATACCGGGGAGCTGTTTTTT.